The 5 T cell receptor beta chains in this list originate from one sample, sequenced in a study of molecular identifiers for immune sequencing clone quantification. TCRdb re-called the PCR reads through MiXCR, storing one row per CDR3 protein. The sample includes about 65,000 distinct CDR3 sequences, approximately 17% of them seen just once. The specimen sequenced was naive CD8+ T cells from blood, with Jurkat cell RNA spiked in. Specified subset: FACS-sorted CD8+CD4-CCR7+CD45RA+ naive T cells. The receptor source for this set is a human donor in good health. Some libraries in this study had Jurkat cell RNA spiked in.

The chain carries TRBV5-4 and TRBJ2-7; D remains ambiguous. Germline values: CDR1 SGHNT, CDR2 YYREEE (reference sequence). The CDR3 extends over 14 amino acids. Trimming removed 1 base at V and 2 bases at J, with 10 bases between. The CDR3 loop is CASSLSEKAYEQYF. CDR3 nucleotide sequence: TGTGCCAGCAGCTTGAGCGAAAAAGCCTACGAGCAGTACTTC.

This clonotype appeared many times. The gene calls are TRBV12-3 or TRBV12-4 and TRBJ2-2; D may be TRBD2 (6 bases). V was pared by 9 bases and J by 1 base, with 15 bases between. This CDR3 is built from 15 residues. The CDR3 here is CASLGTGRNTGELFF. The CDR3 region has the DNA TGTGCCAGTTTGGGCACCGGGAGGAACACCGGGGAGCTGTTTTTT.

The sample holds many counts of this clonotype. The chain is built from TRBV2 and TRBJ2-3, with 7 bases lining up with TRBD2. This CDR3 comprises 18 residues. Trimming removed 8 bases from V and 0 bases from J; junction bases left unmatched: 17. Germline values: CDR1 SNHLY, CDR2 FYNNEI. The CDR3 coding sequence is TGTGCCAGCTTATGGGCGGCGGGAGATACCCCCAGCACAGATACGCAGTATTTT. This translates into CASLWAAGDTPSTDTQYF.

This clonotype was found many times. The gene calls are TRBV28 and TRBJ1-1, with 7 nucleotides matching TRBD1. This CDR3 contains 15 residues. J gave up 0 bases and V 2 bases, and 3 bases lay outside the gene matches. Germline CDR1 is MDHEN and CDR2 is SYDVKM. The CDR3 loop is CASSLGTELNTEAFF. The CDR3 DNA sequence: TGTGCCAGCAGTTTAGGGACAGAACTGAACACTGAAGCTTTCTTT.

This clonotype occurred many times. The rearrangement links TRBV11-3 to TRBJ2-1; 7 bases agree with TRBD2. The germline V gene encodes CDR1 SGHNT and CDR2 YENEEA. The V gene end was trimmed by 4 bases and the J gene end by 8 bases; junction bases not matched to a gene: 11. This CDR3 is built from 15 residues. CDR3 sequence reads: CASSYPGGSGDEQFF. The CDR3 nucleotides are TGTGCCAGCAGCTACCCCGGCGGGAGTGGCGATGAGCAGTTCTTC.